This T cell receptor delta chain derives from a study of delta chain sequences of gamma delta T cells (TCRdb year 2017). Only one count was recorded for this clone. The antigen it recognizes is unknown. Base-call qualities are not available, and no considerably larger clone is one nucleotide away. One read amounts to weak evidence. From the cysteine up to the phenylalanine, the CDR3 has a length of 27 residues. Only the CDR3 DNA stays, 81 bases, in frame from base 1. The library relied on 5' RACE. The sequencer was an Illumina MiSeq. TCRdb called clones anew from the public reads via CATT; matching DNA rows were later pooled. This sample has approximately 920 delta-chain clones in its table, and about a sixth of those were observed once. The leading ten clones occupy 45% to 50% of the sample.

No V gene was called here, but the J gene is TRDJ2; the table's D call, TRDD3, has no DNA check behind it. Sample: either unsorted cells or a sorted T cell fraction (not recorded which). The clonotype originates from a human donor in good health. The encoded CDR3 is CSGINAEYASLTSWGACGSALTAQLFF. The DNA reads as follows: TGCAGTGGTATCAACGCAGAGTACGCTAGTTTGACCTCTTGGGGGGCCTGTGGTAGTGCTTTGACAGCACAACTCTTCTTT.